Below are 29 T cell receptor beta chains sequenced from a single sample in a study of T cells in Graves' hyperthyroidism and ophthalmopathy (dated by TCRdb to between 2019 and 2020). Libraries were prepared through multiplex PCR. The reads were generated on an Illumina HiSeq 2000. The TCR beta CDR3 regions were amplified from RNA transcripts. A first-round RT-PCR of the TCR CDR3 used the HTBI primer set with the Qiagen OneStep RT-PCR kit. Starting from the raw public reads, TCRdb applied fastp trimming at Q25, assembled clones with MiXCR and retained in-frame beta chains. Every CDR3 protein is listed once, alongside the most common genes and DNA of its rows. A total of approximately 200,000 distinct CDR3 sequences appear in this sample, 15% to 20% of them only once. Roughly 44% of the sample is taken by the ten largest. Sequences were obtained from blood. The receptors were gathered from a man aged 35-49 years with Graves' hyperthyroidism.

This clonotype was counted only a few times. J is TRBJ1-5 and V is TRBV6-2 or TRBV6-3; D is ambiguous. V dropped 5 bases and J dropped 0 bases, with 14 bases sitting between them. Germline V gives CDR1 MNHEY, CDR2 SVGEGT. This CDR3 has 16 amino acids. The CDR3 loop reads CASSGNRDDSNQPQHF. The CDR3 DNA reads as TGTGCCAGCAGTGGGAACAGAGATGATAGCAATCAGCCCCAGCATTTT.

The table lists this clonotype with many counts. The V call is TRBV20-1, the J call TRBJ1-2; 11 bases match TRBD1. This CDR3 comprises 15 residues. Germline V lookup: CDR1 DFQATT, CDR2 SNEGSKA (reference sequence). V was pared by 6 bases and J by 8 bases, with 14 bases of the junction left unmatched. Here the CDR3 DNA reads TGCAGTGCCCCGAAGGCTGGACAGGGGGCGGACGGCTACACCTTC. Protein sequence: CSAPKAGQGADGYTF.

This clonotype was recorded at least ten times. The chain couples TRBV28 to TRBJ1-1; D remains unclear. CDR3 length: 13 amino acids. Germline V gene data show CDR1 as MDHEN and CDR2 as SYDVKM. V was trimmed by 9 bases and J by 3 bases, leaving 14 bases between them. CDR3 nucleotides: TGTGCCAGTAGAGGCTGGCGGGACACTGAAGCTTTCTTT. Its protein is CASRGWRDTEAFF.

J is TRBJ1-6 and V is TRBV5-1; 7 nucleotides match TRBD1. V shed 3 bases and J 0 bases; nucleotides not matched to a gene: 9. The CDR3 runs 18 residues. Germline CDR1 and CDR2: SGHRS and YFSETQ. Here the CDR3 reads CASSSLGQGGSYNSPLHF. The CDR3 coding sequence is TGCGCCAGCAGCTCCCTGGGGCAGGGGGGCTCCTATAATTCACCCCTCCACTTT.

Many counts were recorded for this clonotype. V is TRBV5-1 and J is TRBJ1-3; D is perhaps TRBD1 (5 bases). The CDR3 runs 15 residues. Germline CDR1 is SGHRS and CDR2 is YFSETQ. Trimming took off 3 bases at V and 0 bases at J, with 10 bases between the two ends. The CDR3 region has the DNA TGCGCCAGCAGCTCCGGGGCCCGCTCTGGAAACACCATATATTTT. This sequence encodes CASSSGARSGNTIYF.

This clonotype was counted many times. The chain combines TRBV5-8 with TRBJ1-5, with D perhaps TRBD1 (5 bases). Trimming took 3 bases from V and 6 from J, leaving 13 bases between them. The CDR3 has 14 amino acids. Per germline, CDR1 SGHTS and CDR2 YDEGEE. The CDR3 sequence: CASSSDSLPQPQHF. For the CDR3, the DNA is TGTGCCAGCAGCTCCGACAGCTTACCTCAGCCCCAGCATTTT.

The chain employs TRBV7-2 and TRBJ2-7; no clear D gene. The germline gives CDR1 SGHTA, CDR2 FQGNSA. This CDR3 is 13 amino acids long. V gave up 3 bases and J gave up 5 bases, with 11 bases separating them. The CDR3 coding sequence is TGTGCCAGCAGCTTTCTACAGTCCGACGAGCAGTACTTC. It yields the protein CASSFLQSDEQYF.

The sample holds many counts of this clonotype. This sequence joins TRBV6-1 and TRBJ2-7; 7 bases agree with TRBD2. The CDR3 length is 16 residues. Germline V gene lookup returns CDR1 MNHNS and CDR2 SASEGT. V was clipped by 6 bases and J by 6 bases; unmatched bases: 17. The CDR3 region has the DNA TGTGCCAGCAGATCTAGCGGTGCCGGAGTCGGAGGCGAGCAGTACTTC. It codes for CASRSSGAGVGGEQYF.

This clonotype has a handful of counts. The chain joins TRBV14 to TRBJ1-5, with unresolved D. Germline loops: CDR1 SGHDN, CDR2 FVKESK. Trimming pared 0 bases from V and 0 bases from J, leaving 27 bases between. The CDR3 is 22 residues long. In nucleotides, the CDR3 is TGTGCCAGCAGCCAAGATCACAGCCACCTCATATGTTGGAACAATAGCAATCAGCCCCAGCATTTT. Translation: CASSQDHSHLICWNNSNQPQHF.

This clonotype was detected many times. The chain combines TRBV7-8 with TRBJ2-1, with a possible D match to TRBD2 (5 bases). Trimming removed 1 base at V and 7 bases at J, with 17 bases between. This CDR3 region has 16 residues. The germline V gene has CDR1 SGHVS and CDR2 FQNEAQ. The CDR3 sequence: CASSLESGPIGNEQFF. The CDR3 DNA is TGTGCCAGCAGCTTAGAAAGCGGTCCCATCGGGAATGAGCAGTTCTTC. The full variable domain, with the rest looked up from reference TRBV7-8 and TRBJ2-1, is GAGVSQSPRYKVAKRGQDVALRCDPISGHVSLFWYQQALGQGPEFLTYFQNEAQLDKSGLPSDRFFAERPEGSVSTLKIQRTQQEDSAVYLCASSLESGPIGNEQFFGPGTRLTVL.

This clonotype was observed a few times. This chain joins TRBV6-1 and TRBJ2-3; no definite D call. CDR3 size: 13 residues. From germline, CDR1 is MNHNS and CDR2 SASEGT. The V end lost 2 bases, the J end lost 4 bases, and 7 bases lay between the germline ends. The CDR3 sequence: CASSEQAADTQYF. DNA of the CDR3: TGTGCCAGCAGTGAACAGGCTGCAGATACGCAGTATTTT.

The chain employs TRBV7-8 and TRBJ2-7, with 7 bases aligning to TRBD2. Germline CDR1 and CDR2: SGHVS and FQNEAQ. V lost 0 bases and J lost 6; bases outside the gene matches: 8. The CDR3 totals 15 residues. The CDR3 region is CASSLARGVICEQYF. CDR3 nucleotides: TGTGCCAGCAGCTTAGCACGGGGGGTCATATGCGAGCAGTACTTC. Full variable domain (remainder filled in from reference TRBV7-8 and TRBJ2-7): GAGVSQSPRYKVAKRGQDVALRCDPISGHVSLFWYQQALGQGPEFLTYFQNEAQLDKSGLPSDRFFAERPEGSVSTLKIQRTQQEDSAVYLCASSLARGVICEQYFGPGTRLTVT.

Concerning this clonotype itself: This may come from a read error, since a much larger clone is one base off. This sequence joins TRBV6-9 and TRBJ2-7, with a weak D call TRBD2 (5 bases). Germline loops: CDR1 MNHGY, CDR2 SVAAGI. The CDR3 extends over 14 amino acids. The CDR3 protein is CASSFSGIAYEQCF. In DNA form, the CDR3 reads TGTGCCAGCAGTTTTTCCGGGATAGCCTACGAGCAGTGCTTC.

This clonotype was observed many times. The chain joins TRBV20-1 to TRBJ1-1; perhaps TRBD1 as D (6 bases). V was cut by 3 bases and J by 3 bases, with 14 bases left in between. The germline gives CDR1 DFQATT, CDR2 SNEGSKA (reference sequence). This CDR3 comprises 14 residues. The CDR3 here is CSASSGAYYTEAFF. CDR3 nucleotides: TGCAGTGCTAGTTCAGGGGCTTATTACACTGAAGCTTTCTTT.

A few counts support this clonotype. The V gene is TRBV24-1, the J gene TRBJ2-5; D not resolved. The germline V gene has CDR1 KGHDR and CDR2 SFDVKD. V was clipped by 0 bases and J by 1 base, with 8 bases between them. The CDR3 is made up of 15 amino acids. CDR3 sequence reads: CATSDLTESQETQYF. CDR3 DNA: TGTGCCACCAGTGATTTGACAGAGTCCCAAGAGACCCAGTACTTC.

This clonotype was seen a few times. The chain carries TRBV29-1 and TRBJ2-2, with no clear D. Germline V gene lookup returns CDR1 SQVTM and CDR2 ANQGSEA. The CDR3 loop spans 13 amino acids. V lost 5 bases to trimming and J lost 0 bases, with 7 bases between them. CDR3 sequence (DNA): TGCAGCGTTAAGGGTGCGAACACCGGGGAGCTGTTTTTT. Translation: CSVKGANTGELFF.

A word on this clonotype: Being one base from a much bigger clone, this may be a read error. The chain has TRBV18 and TRBJ1-4, with TRBD1 matching over 7 bases. Germline CDR1 KGHSH, CDR2 LQKENI. The V gene end was trimmed by 10 bases and the J gene end by 5 bases; junction bases not matched to a gene: 7. This CDR3 contains 13 residues. CDR3 protein: CAISGTDNEKLFF. Written as DNA, the CDR3 is TGTGCCATCTCCGGGACAGACAATGAAAAACTGTTTTTT. Combining the CDR3 with reference TRBV18 and TRBJ1-4 gives the whole variable domain NAGVMQNPRHLVRRRGQEARLRCSPMKGHSHVYWYRQLPEEGLKFMVYLQKENIIDESGMPKERFSAEFPKEGPSILRIQQVVRGDSAAYFCAISGTDNEKLFFGSGTQLSVL.

J is TRBJ2-3 and V is TRBV20-1; possible D gene TRBD1, 5 bases. This CDR3 spans 13 amino acids. From germline, CDR1 is DFQATT and CDR2 SNEGSKA (reference sequence). For the CDR3, the DNA is TGCAGCGTTGAAGATTCCCGACAGGATACGCAGTATTTT. It specifies CSVEDSRQDTQYF.

In this sample, this clonotype turned up many times. This sequence joins TRBV7-3 and TRBJ2-3; D gene uncertain. The germline CDR1 and CDR2 sequences are SGHTA and FQGTGA. V was shortened by 5 bases and J by 3 bases, with 9 bases between the two germline ends. The CDR3 contains 13 residues. CDR3 in amino acids: CASSAYRTDTQYF. Here the CDR3 DNA reads TGTGCCAGCAGCGCGTACAGAACAGATACGCAGTATTTT.

The V call is TRBV19, the J call TRBJ1-5; no definite D call. V lost 3 bases and J 3 bases, leaving 9 bases between the germline ends. Germline V gives CDR1 LNHDA, CDR2 SQIVND (reference sequence). This CDR3 contains 14 residues. CDR3 DNA: TGTGCCAGTAGTATCCCCCACTACAATCAGCCCCAGCATTTT. Its translation: CASSIPHYNQPQHF.

This clonotype was recorded a few times. The chain recombines TRBV20-1 with TRBJ1-4, with D hard to call. Germline CDR1 and CDR2: DFQATT and SNEGSKA (reference sequence). The CDR3 totals 14 residues. V gave up 6 bases and J gave up 0 bases, with 11 bases separating them. In DNA, the CDR3 is TGCAGTGCGGTACGGAGTGCAACTAATGAAAAACTGTTTTTT. Amino acids: CSAVRSATNEKLFF.

This clonotype was detected many times. Here the CDR3 DNA reads TGTGCCAGCAGCTTGATGCAATCGAACACTGAAGCTTTCTTT. Its translation: CASSLMQSNTEAFF. The J gene is TRBJ1-1, the V gene TRBV7-2; D is uncertain. The CDR3 is 14 residues long. Germline V gene lookup returns CDR1 SGHTA and CDR2 FQGNSA. The ends were cut back, 3 bases at V and 1 base at J, with 9 bases in the middle.

The table lists this clonotype with many counts. The gene calls are TRBV12-3 or TRBV12-4 and TRBJ1-4; D is possibly TRBD1 (5 bases). The V end was cut by 6 bases, the J end by 5 bases, with 13 bases between. The CDR3 extends over 14 amino acids. The CDR3 here is CASSPGQGNEKLFF. CDR3 coding DNA: TGTGCCAGCAGCCCAGGGCAGGGAAATGAAAAACTGTTTTTT.

This clonotype was detected many times. The chain employs TRBV5-1 and TRBJ2-7; D gene ambiguous. Germline values: CDR1 SGHRS, CDR2 YFSETQ. Trimming cost V 5 bases and J 1 base, with 10 bases left between them. The CDR3 contains 13 residues. The CDR3 bases are TGCGCCAGCAGTACTGATGCGTCCTACGAGCAGTACTTC. Amino acids: CASSTDASYEQYF.

Ten or more counts support this clonotype. The chain combines TRBV28 with TRBJ2-7; D might be TRBD1 or TRBD2, each matching 5 bases. Trimming left V 6 bases short and J 3 bases short, with 15 bases between. CDR1 and CDR2 (germline): MDHEN, SYDVKM. The CDR3 runs 14 residues. The CDR3 loop reads CASRRRELVYEQYF. CDR3 DNA sequence: TGTGCCAGCAGACGCAGGGAGCTAGTCTACGAGCAGTACTTC.

This clonotype was found many times. CDR3 protein: CAIRRDTLMNTEAFF. The CDR3 DNA reads as TGTGCCATCAGGCGGGACACTCTAATGAACACTGAAGCTTTCTTT. This chain joins TRBV10-3 and TRBJ1-1, with D maybe TRBD1 (6 bases). V lost 6 bases, J lost 0 bases, and 14 bases lay in between. Germline CDR1 reads ENHRY; CDR2 reads SYGVKD. The CDR3 has 15 amino acids.

This clonotype was found many times. The chain recombines TRBV11-2 with TRBJ2-5, with 8 bases aligning to TRBD2. CDR1 is SGHAT, CDR2 FQNNGV, per germline. The CDR3 extends over 14 amino acids. Trimming took 3 bases from V and 5 from J; bases not matched to a gene: 5. The CDR3 here is CASSFGGGGETQYF. The DNA for the CDR3 is TGTGCCAGCAGCTTCGGGGGGGGAGGGGAGACCCAGTACTTC.

Many counts were recorded for this clonotype. V usage is TRBV28 and J usage is TRBJ2-3, with D possibly matching TRBD1 (5 bases). The CDR3 extends over 15 amino acids. With 6 bases removed from V and 6 bases from J, the gap between germline ends came to 19 bases. CDR1 and CDR2 from the germline V gene are MDHEN and SYDVKM. The DNA for the CDR3 is TGTGCCAGCAGCCGGAAGCCCAGGGTTTTTGATACGCAGTATTTT. Translation gives CASSRKPRVFDTQYF.

This clonotype was seen repeatedly, ten times or more. The germline gene is not matched at one end of the junction; a read error may be the cause. The genes are TRBV27 and TRBJ1-1; no clear D gene. The CDR3 has 13 residues. Germline lookup yields CDR1 MNHEY and CDR2 SMNVEV (reference sequence). The CDR3 is CASSHGPFSDAFF. In DNA form, the CDR3 reads TGTGCCAGCAGTCACGGGCCCTTCTCTGATGCTTTCTTT.